The 23 T cell receptor beta chains listed next were all sequenced from one sample in a study of blood T cell repertoires in COVID-19 (TCRdb year 2020). Libraries were built with the immunoSEQ multiplex PCR assay. Imported from immuneACCESS, the table was reduced by TCRdb to in-frame sequences with V and J called. These copies leave out some clones; in studies compared against another copy, an unresolved V gene accounts for under half, and the cause of the remainder is not known. The sample has more than 450,000 clones on record, 87% of them singletons. Under 0.85% of the sample is in the top ten clones. Material for sequencing was PBMCs or T cells enriched from blood (not recorded which). The receptors shown here come from a woman aged 18 to 35 who had recovered from COVID-19.

The chain carries TRBV4-2 and TRBJ1-1; D not certain. The CDR3 runs 15 residues. Germline V CDR1 and CDR2: LGHNA, YNFKEQ. V was clipped by 3 bases and J by 8 bases, with 19 bases between them. CDR3 nucleotide sequence: TGTGCCAGCAGCCATCCTTACACGGAGGGCCCCGAAGCTTTCTTT. Translation gives CASSHPYTEGPEAFF.

The chain employs TRBV4-1 and TRBJ1-5; 8 bases line up with TRBD1. The germline V gene encodes CDR1 MGHRA and CDR2 YSYEKL. The CDR3 spans 15 residues. V shed 3 bases and J 1 base; nucleotides not matched to a gene: 2. For the CDR3, the DNA is TGCGCCAGCAGCCATAGGACAGGGAGCAATCAGCCCCAGCATTTT. It is translated as CASSHRTGSNQPQHF.

The chain uses TRBV30 and TRBJ1-1; D not certain. Trimming took off 2 bases at V and 1 base at J, with 8 bases between the two ends. Germline V gene sequence: CDR1 GTSNPN, CDR2 SVGIG (reference sequence). This CDR3 is 13 amino acids long. The CDR3 sequence is CAWSITRNTEAFF. The DNA of the CDR3 is TGTGCCTGGAGTATAACGAGGAACACTGAAGCTTTCTTT.

The rearrangement uses TRBV6-5 and TRBJ1-5; 10 nucleotides line up with TRBD1. This CDR3 spans 15 amino acids. Germline CDR1 MNHEY, CDR2 SVGAGI. V gave up 6 bases and J gave up 9 bases; unmatched junction bases: 11. CDR3 bases: TGTGCCAGCAGGAAGACAGGGGGCTATACCGGGCCCCAGCATTTT. Translating gives CASRKTGGYTGPQHF.

The V gene is TRBV27, the J gene TRBJ2-7, with 9 bases matching TRBD1. Unmatched junction bases numbered 8, after V lost 2 bases and J lost 3 bases. The CDR3 is 16 residues long. The germline gives CDR1 MNHEY, CDR2 SMNVEV (reference sequence). For the CDR3, the DNA is TGTGCCAGCAGTTTAAAGGGACAGGGTTCGTACTACGAGCAGTACTTC. As protein: CASSLKGQGSYYEQYF.

This clone was detected a few times. J is TRBJ1-2 and V is TRBV4-2; 9 bases fit TRBD1. The CDR3 spans 14 residues. With V trimmed by 1 base and J by 5 bases, 2 bases remained unmatched. CDR1 is LGHNA and CDR2 is YNFKEQ in the germline V gene. The CDR3 DNA reads TGTGCCAGCAGCCAAGGGGACAGGGAGTATGGCTACACCTTC. This translates into CASSQGDREYGYTF.

This CDR3 is CASLDTNTEAFF. Here the CDR3 DNA reads TGTGCCAGCTTGGACACCAACACTGAAGCTTTCTTT. The genes are TRBV2 and TRBJ1-1, with a tentative D call TRBD1 (5 bases). V lost 8 bases to trimming and J lost 2 bases, with 9 bases between them. CDR1 is SNHLY, CDR2 FYNNEI, per germline. The length of the CDR3 is 12 residues.

The chain links TRBV28 to TRBJ1-1; possibly TRBD1 for D (6 bases). V was clipped by 6 bases and J by 8 bases, with 7 bases between them. This CDR3 has 10 amino acids. Germline V lookup: CDR1 MDHEN, CDR2 SYDVKM. The CDR3 DNA reads as TGTGCCAGCAGGGGGACAGAAGCTTTCTTT. As protein: CASRGTEAFF.

Only one count was recorded for this clone. CDR3 region: CGSRQNNSPLHF. Here the CDR3 DNA reads TGTGGCTCCAGGCAGAATAATTCACCCCTCCACTTT. The rearrangement joins TRBV28 to TRBJ1-6; D unclear. Germline V gives CDR1 MDHEN, CDR2 SYDVKM. This CDR3 contains 12 residues.

This chain connects TRBV28 to TRBJ1-5; D is unresolved. Germline V gene lookup returns CDR1 MDHEN and CDR2 SYDVKM. The ends were cut back, 7 bases at V and 0 bases at J, with 10 bases in the middle. The CDR3 loop spans 14 amino acids. CDR3 residues: CASTRRLSNQPQHF. The CDR3, as DNA: TGTGCCAGCACGCGGAGACTTAGCAATCAGCCCCAGCATTTT.

This clone was counted ten times or more. Distinct nucleotide sequences in the sample also encode this CDR3. The rearrangement links TRBV19 to TRBJ2-1; no clear D gene. CDR3 size: 12 residues. Per the germline V gene, CDR1 is LNHDA and CDR2 is SQIVND (reference sequence). V was pared by 4 bases and J by 4 bases, with 5 bases between. The CDR3 sequence is CASSRAYNEQFF. CDR3 nucleotide sequence: TGTGCCAGTAGTAGGGCTTACAATGAGCAGTTCTTC.

V is TRBV18 and J is TRBJ1-5; TRBD1 agrees at 9 bases. CDR3 length: 14 amino acids. Germline-derived CDR1 and CDR2 are KGHSH and LQKENI. With V trimmed by 5 bases and J by 6 bases, 5 bases remained unmatched. For the CDR3, the DNA is TGTGCCAGCTCATCTGGGACAGGGATTCAGCCCCAGCATTTT. It yields the protein CASSSGTGIQPQHF.

This rearrangement joins TRBV4-1 to TRBJ1-5; 9 positions match TRBD1. V shed 0 bases, J shed 7 bases, and the junction held 4 bases outside the gene matches. The germline CDR1 and CDR2 sequences are MGHRA and YSYEKL. This CDR3 contains 15 residues. CDR3: CASSQDRGTGQPQHF. The DNA of the CDR3 is TGCGCCAGCAGCCAAGATCGAGGGACAGGGCAGCCCCAGCATTTT.

This chain connects TRBV11-2 to TRBJ2-3; 8 bases match TRBD1. The CDR3 extends over 16 amino acids. Per germline, CDR1 SGHAT and CDR2 FQNNGV. J gave up 6 bases and V 8 bases, and 16 bases lay outside the gene matches. The CDR3 nucleotides read TGTGCCAGCCAGGGGACAGGTCCTAACCTTTGGGATACGCAGTATTTT. It encodes CASQGTGPNLWDTQYF.

This chain joins TRBV18 and TRBJ1-1, with 9 bases matching TRBD1. The ends lost 4 bases at V and 0 bases at J; junction bases unmatched: 3. The CDR3 has 15 amino acids. Germline values: CDR1 KGHSH, CDR2 LQKENI. The CDR3 DNA reads as TGTGCCAGCTCACAAAACAGGGGGCTGAACACTGAAGCTTTCTTT. Its protein product is CASSQNRGLNTEAFF.

V usage is TRBV28 and J usage is TRBJ2-1, with TRBD2 identical over 10 bases. V was clipped by 3 bases and J by 7 bases; unmatched bases: 6. Germline values: CDR1 MDHEN, CDR2 SYDVKM. The CDR3 runs to 15 residues. The CDR3 DNA reads as TGTGCCAGCAGTTTGAGCGGGGGGGCGGTTAATGAGCAGTTCTTC. Residues: CASSLSGGAVNEQFF.

This clone has just a few counts. This rearrangement joins TRBV2 to TRBJ1-5; D remains ambiguous. CDR1 SNHLY and CDR2 FYNNEI come from the germline V gene. The V gene lost 6 bases and the J gene lost 2 bases, with 14 bases spanning the gap. The CDR3 totals 15 residues. DNA for the CDR3: TGTGCCAGCAGGGAGAACCAAGTGGGCAATCAGCCCCAGCATTTT. This translates into CASRENQVGNQPQHF. The variable domain in full, completed from reference TRBV2 and TRBJ1-5, reads EPEVTQTPSHQVTQMGQEVILRCVPISNHLYFYWYRQILGQKVEFLVSFYNNEISEKSEIFDDQFSVERPDGSNFTLKIRSTKLEDSAMYFCASRENQVGNQPQHFGDGTRLSIL.

In this sample, this clone turned up once. CDR3 region: CASSGGQGGDEQYF. CDR3 bases: TGTGCCAGCAGCGGTGGACAGGGGGGCGACGAGCAGTACTTC. The chain employs TRBV2 and TRBJ2-7; 10 bases agree with TRBD1. Germline V gene lookup returns CDR1 SNHLY and CDR2 FYNNEI. The CDR3 is 14 residues long. V was clipped by 6 bases and J by 5 bases; unmatched bases: 7.

This clone appeared a few times. The V gene is TRBV2, the J gene TRBJ1-1, with 7 positions matching TRBD1. Germline V CDR1 and CDR2: SNHLY, FYNNEI. The CDR3 has 14 residues. V lost 6 bases, J lost 4 bases, and 8 bases stayed unmatched. This chain's CDR3 is CASSASTGSTEAFF. CDR3 coding DNA: TGTGCCAGCAGCGCTTCGACAGGGTCCACTGAAGCTTTCTTT.

The rearrangement links TRBV5-1 to TRBJ1-1; 9 positions match TRBD1. Germline lookup yields CDR1 SGHRS and CDR2 YFSETQ. The CDR3 is 14 amino acids. J lost 4 bases, V lost 7 bases, and 8 bases had no gene match. CDR3: CASSDRGGGTEAFF. The DNA for the CDR3 is TGCGCCAGCTCGGACAGGGGAGGCGGCACTGAAGCTTTCTTT. Filled out from reference TRBV5-1 and TRBJ1-1, the complete variable domain reads KAGVTQTPRYLIKTRGQQVTLSCSPISGHRSVSWYQQTPGQGLQFLFEYFSETQRNKGNFPGRFSGRQFSNSRSEMNVSTLELGDSALYLCASSDRGGGTEAFFGQGTRLTVV.

V gene TRBV9 combines with J gene TRBJ2-3; D ambiguous. Germline CDR1 is SGDLS and CDR2 is YYNGEE. V shed 0 bases and J shed 0 bases, with 8 bases lying between them. The CDR3 sequence is 15 residues long. The CDR3 sequence: CASSVGLVSTDTQYF. The CDR3 bases are TGTGCCAGCAGCGTAGGTCTAGTTAGCACAGATACGCAGTATTTT. Drawing the rest from reference TRBV9 and TRBJ2-3, the complete variable domain is DSGVTQTPKHLITATGQRVTLRCSPRSGDLSVYWYQQSLDQGLQFLIQYYNGEERAKGNILERFSAQQFPDLHSELNLSSLELGDSALYFCASSVGLVSTDTQYFGPGTRLTVL.

Points on this clone: The same CDR3 is also encoded by other DNA sequences in this sample. The rearrangement uses TRBV5-1 and TRBJ2-7, with D perhaps TRBD2 (6 bases). The germline CDR1 and CDR2 sequences are SGHRS and YFSETQ. V lost 4 bases and J 3 bases, leaving 11 bases between the germline ends. The CDR3 runs 13 residues. This chain's CDR3 is CASSLDGSYEQYF. DNA for the CDR3: TGCGCCAGCAGCCTTGACGGGAGCTACGAGCAGTACTTC.

The rearrangement joins TRBV7-2 to TRBJ2-7; tentatively, D is TRBD2 (5 bases). Germline values: CDR1 SGHTA, CDR2 FQGNSA. The ends were cut back, 1 base at V and 6 bases at J, with 13 bases in the middle. The CDR3 is 14 residues long. In nucleotides, the CDR3 is TGTGCCAGCAGCTTAGAAACGGGGATGGGCGAGCAGTACTTC. Translated: CASSLETGMGEQYF.